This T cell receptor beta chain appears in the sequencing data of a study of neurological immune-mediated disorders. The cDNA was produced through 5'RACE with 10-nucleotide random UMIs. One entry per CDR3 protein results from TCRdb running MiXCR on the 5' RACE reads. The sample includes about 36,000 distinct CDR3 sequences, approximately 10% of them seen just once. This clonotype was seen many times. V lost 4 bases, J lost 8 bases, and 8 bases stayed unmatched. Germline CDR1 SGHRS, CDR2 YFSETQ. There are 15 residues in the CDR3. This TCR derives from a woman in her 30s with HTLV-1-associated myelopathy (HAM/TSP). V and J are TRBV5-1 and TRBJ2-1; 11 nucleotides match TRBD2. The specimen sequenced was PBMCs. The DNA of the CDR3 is TGCGCCAGCAGCGGGACGGCTAGCGGGGGGCATGAGCAGTTCTTC. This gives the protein CASSGTASGGHEQFF. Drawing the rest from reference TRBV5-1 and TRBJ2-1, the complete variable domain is KAGVTQTPRYLIKTRGQQVTLSCSPISGHRSVSWYQQTPGQGLQFLFEYFSETQRNKGNFPGRFSGRQFSNSRSEMNVSTLELGDSALYLCASSGTASGGHEQFFGPGTRLTVL.